This TCR beta chain came from a study of tumor-infiltrating lymphocytes in primary liver carcinoma. This clonotype was counted only a few times. Its antigen remains unidentified. General observations from the study: Only about 8-25% of top clones spanned all five tumor regions. Relative to blood, tumors carried a significantly larger fraction of the repertoire in their top 250 clones (p = 0.039).

From unsorted bulk tissue weighing roughly 17-34 mg, DNA and RNA were co-extracted. The authors made TCR beta cDNA from roughly 480 ng total RNA with a constant-region primer. Slightly modified ARM-PCR with three nested multiplex PCR rounds yielded TCR beta libraries. Both of the initial two PCR rounds ran for 10 cycles and employed TRBV1-TRBV30 forward primers alongside a C-beta reverse primer. TCRdb called the multiplex PCR reads again in MiXCR, with one record for every CDR3 protein. This sample has roughly 78,000 distinct CDR3 sequences, with roughly two thirds found just once. There are 14 residues in the CDR3. The germline V gene has CDR1 DFQATT and CDR2 SNEGSKA (reference sequence). J lost 5 bases, V lost 6 bases, and 10 bases had no gene match.

The origin of this receptor is a woman in her sixties or seventies with primary liver carcinoma and hepatitis B virus infection. This chain uses TRBV20-1 with TRBJ1-5; TRBD1 agrees at 7 bases. The sample taken for sequencing was liver tumor tissue from sampling region 4. Noted subset: tumor region T4, right-lateral pole. CDR3 sequence reads: CSALRGQADQPQHF. As DNA, the CDR3 is TGCAGTGCCCTAAGGGGGCAGGCGGATCAGCCCCAGCATTTT.